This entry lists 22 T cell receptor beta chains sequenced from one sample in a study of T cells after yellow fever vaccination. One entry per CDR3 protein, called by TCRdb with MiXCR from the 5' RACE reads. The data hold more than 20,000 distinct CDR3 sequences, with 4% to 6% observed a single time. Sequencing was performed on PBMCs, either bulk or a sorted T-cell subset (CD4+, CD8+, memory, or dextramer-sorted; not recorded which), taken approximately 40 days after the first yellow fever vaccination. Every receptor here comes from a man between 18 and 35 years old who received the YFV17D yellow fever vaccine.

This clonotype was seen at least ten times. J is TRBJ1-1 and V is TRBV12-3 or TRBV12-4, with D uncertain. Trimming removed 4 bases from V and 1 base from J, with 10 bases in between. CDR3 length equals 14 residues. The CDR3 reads CASSSGDSNTEAFF. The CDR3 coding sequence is TGTGCCAGCAGTTCTGGAGATTCGAACACTGAAGCTTTCTTT.

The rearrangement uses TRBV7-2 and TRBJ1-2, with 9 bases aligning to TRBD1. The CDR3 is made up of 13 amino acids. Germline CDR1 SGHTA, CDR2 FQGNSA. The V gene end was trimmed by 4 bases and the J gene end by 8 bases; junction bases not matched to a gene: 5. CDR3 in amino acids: CASSWDRDGGYTF. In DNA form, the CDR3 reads TGTGCCAGCAGCTGGGACAGGGACGGGGGCTACACCTTC.

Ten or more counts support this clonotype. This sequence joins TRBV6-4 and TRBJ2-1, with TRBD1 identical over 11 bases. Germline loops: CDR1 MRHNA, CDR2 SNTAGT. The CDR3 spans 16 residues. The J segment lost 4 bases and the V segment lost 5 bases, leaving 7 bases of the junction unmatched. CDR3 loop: CASSPGGQGEYNEQFF. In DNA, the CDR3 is TGTGCCAGCAGTCCTGGGGGACAGGGGGAGTACAATGAGCAGTTCTTC.

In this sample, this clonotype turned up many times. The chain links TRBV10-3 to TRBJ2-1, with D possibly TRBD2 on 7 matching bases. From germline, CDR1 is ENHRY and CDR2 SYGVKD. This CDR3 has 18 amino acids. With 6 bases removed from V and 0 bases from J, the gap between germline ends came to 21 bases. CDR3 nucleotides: TGTGCCATCAGCTCACGGGGGGCGACCACGAGCTCCTACAATGAGCAGTTCTTC. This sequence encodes CAISSRGATTSSYNEQFF.

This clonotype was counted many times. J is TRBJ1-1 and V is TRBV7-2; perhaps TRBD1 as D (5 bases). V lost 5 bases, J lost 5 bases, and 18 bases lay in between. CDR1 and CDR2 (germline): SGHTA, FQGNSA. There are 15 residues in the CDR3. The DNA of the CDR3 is TGTGCCAGCAGCGGGGGGGGGATTTATGGGACTGAAGCTTTCTTT. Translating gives CASSGGGIYGTEAFF.

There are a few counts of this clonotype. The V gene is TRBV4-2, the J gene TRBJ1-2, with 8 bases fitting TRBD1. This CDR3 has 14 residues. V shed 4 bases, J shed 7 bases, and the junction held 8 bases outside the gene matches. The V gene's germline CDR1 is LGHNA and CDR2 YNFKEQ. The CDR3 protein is CASSPLTGGLGYTF. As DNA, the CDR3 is TGTGCCAGCAGCCCACTAACAGGGGGTCTTGGCTACACCTTC.

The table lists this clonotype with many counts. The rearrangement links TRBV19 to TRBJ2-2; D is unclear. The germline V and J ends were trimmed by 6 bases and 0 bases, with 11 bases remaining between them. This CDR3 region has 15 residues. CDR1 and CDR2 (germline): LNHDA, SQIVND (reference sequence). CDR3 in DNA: TGTGCCAGTAGAGGGCAGGCTACGAACACCGGGGAGCTGTTTTTT. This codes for CASRGQATNTGELFF.

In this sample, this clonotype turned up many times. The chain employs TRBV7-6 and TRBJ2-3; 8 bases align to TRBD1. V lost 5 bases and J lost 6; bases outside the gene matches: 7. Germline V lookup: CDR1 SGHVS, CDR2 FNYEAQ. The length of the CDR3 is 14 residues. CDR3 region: CASSLGTGPDTQYF. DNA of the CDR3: TGTGCCAGCAGCCTTGGGACAGGCCCGGATACGCAGTATTTT.

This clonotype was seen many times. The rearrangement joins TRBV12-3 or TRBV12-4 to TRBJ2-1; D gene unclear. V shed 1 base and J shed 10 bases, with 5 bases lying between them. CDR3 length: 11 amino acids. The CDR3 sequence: CASSLGGEQFF. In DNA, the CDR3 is TGTGCCAGCAGTTTAGGCGGAGAGCAGTTCTTC.

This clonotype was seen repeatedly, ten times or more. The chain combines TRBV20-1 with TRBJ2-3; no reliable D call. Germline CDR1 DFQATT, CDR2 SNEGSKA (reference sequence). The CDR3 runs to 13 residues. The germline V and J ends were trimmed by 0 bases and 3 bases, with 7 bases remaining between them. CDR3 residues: CSAREWATDTQYF. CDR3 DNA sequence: TGCAGTGCTAGAGAATGGGCTACAGATACGCAGTATTTT.

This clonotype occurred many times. The CDR3 spells CASSQDWGATDTQYF. The CDR3 DNA reads TGTGCCAGCAGCCAAGATTGGGGGGCGACAGATACGCAGTATTTT. This chain connects TRBV4-2 to TRBJ2-3, with D perhaps being TRBD1 or TRBD2 (6 bases each). The V end lost 0 bases, the J end lost 3 bases, and 10 bases lay between the germline ends. The CDR3 consists of 15 residues. Germline V CDR1 and CDR2: LGHNA, YNFKEQ.

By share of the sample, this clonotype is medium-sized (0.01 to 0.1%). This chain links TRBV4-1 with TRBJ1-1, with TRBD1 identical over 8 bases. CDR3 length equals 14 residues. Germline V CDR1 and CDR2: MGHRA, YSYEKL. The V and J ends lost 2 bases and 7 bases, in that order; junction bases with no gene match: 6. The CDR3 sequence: CASSQPTGEDEAFF. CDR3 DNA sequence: TGCGCCAGCAGCCAACCGACAGGGGAGGATGAAGCTTTCTTT.

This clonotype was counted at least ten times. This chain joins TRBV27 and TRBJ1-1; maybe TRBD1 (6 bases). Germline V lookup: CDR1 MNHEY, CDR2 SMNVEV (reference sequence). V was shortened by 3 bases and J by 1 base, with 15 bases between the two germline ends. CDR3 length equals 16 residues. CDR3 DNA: TGTGCCAGCAGTTTGGGGTGGGGACACCCGAACACTGAAGCTTTCTTT. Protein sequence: CASSLGWGHPNTEAFF.

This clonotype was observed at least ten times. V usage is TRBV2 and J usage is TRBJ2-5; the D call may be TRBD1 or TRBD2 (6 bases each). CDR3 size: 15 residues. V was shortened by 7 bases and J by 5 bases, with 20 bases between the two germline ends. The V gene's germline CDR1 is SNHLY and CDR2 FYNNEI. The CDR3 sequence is CASKGGSTQFETQYF. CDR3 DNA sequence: TGTGCCAGCAAGGGGGGATCGACCCAATTTGAGACCCAGTACTTC.

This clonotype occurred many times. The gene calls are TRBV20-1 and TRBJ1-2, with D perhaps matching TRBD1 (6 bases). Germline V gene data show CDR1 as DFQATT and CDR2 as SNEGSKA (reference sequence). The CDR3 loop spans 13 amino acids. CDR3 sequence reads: CSAGTQGLYGYTF. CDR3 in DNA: TGCAGCGCCGGAACGCAGGGGTTATATGGCTACACCTTC.

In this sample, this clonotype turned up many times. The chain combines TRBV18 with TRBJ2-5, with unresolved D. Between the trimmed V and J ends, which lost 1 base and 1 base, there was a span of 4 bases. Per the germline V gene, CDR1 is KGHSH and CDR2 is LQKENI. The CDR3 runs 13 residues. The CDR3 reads CASSPRSQETQYF. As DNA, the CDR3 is TGTGCCAGCTCACCACGTTCCCAAGAGACCCAGTACTTC.

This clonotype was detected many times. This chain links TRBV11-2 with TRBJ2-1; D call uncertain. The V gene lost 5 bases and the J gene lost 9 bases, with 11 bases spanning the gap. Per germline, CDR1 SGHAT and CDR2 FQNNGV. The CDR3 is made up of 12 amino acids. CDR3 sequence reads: CASSLDRSEQFF. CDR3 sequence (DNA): TGTGCCAGCAGCCTTGACCGGAGTGAGCAGTTCTTC.

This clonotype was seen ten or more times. CDR3 residues: CATRGQGVAYEKLFF. CDR3 bases: TGTGCCACTCGAGGACAGGGGGTAGCTTATGAAAAACTGTTTTTT. V is TRBV10-3 and J is TRBJ1-4; 10 nucleotides match TRBD1. CDR1 is ENHRY, CDR2 SYGVKD, per germline. V gave up 10 bases and J gave up 6 bases; unmatched junction bases: 11. The CDR3 has 15 amino acids.

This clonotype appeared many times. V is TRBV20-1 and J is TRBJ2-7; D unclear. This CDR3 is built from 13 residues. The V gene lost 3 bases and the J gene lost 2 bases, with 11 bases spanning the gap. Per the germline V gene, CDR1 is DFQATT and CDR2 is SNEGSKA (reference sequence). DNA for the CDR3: TGCAGTGCTAGGCTGGGCCATGCCTACGAGCAGTACTTC. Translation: CSARLGHAYEQYF.

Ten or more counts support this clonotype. The CDR3 region has the DNA TGTGCCAGCAGGACGGGACGGTTGAGGGCTTTCTTT. Translation: CASRTGRLRAFF. The chain recombines TRBV6-5 with TRBJ1-1, with D perhaps matching TRBD1 (5 bases). The CDR3 spans 12 residues. Trimming removed 6 bases at V and 11 bases at J, with 16 bases between. Germline V CDR1 and CDR2: MNHEY, SVGAGI.

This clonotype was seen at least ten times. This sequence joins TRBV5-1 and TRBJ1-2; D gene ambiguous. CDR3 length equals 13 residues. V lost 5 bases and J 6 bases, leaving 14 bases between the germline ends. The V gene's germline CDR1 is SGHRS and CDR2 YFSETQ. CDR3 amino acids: CASSIGFSDGYTF. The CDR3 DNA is TGCGCCAGCAGTATCGGATTCTCCGATGGCTACACCTTC.

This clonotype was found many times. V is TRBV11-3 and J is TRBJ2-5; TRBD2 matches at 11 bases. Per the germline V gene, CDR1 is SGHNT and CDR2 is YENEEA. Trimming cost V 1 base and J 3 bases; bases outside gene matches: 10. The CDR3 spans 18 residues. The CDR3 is CASSLGWPSGGFKETQYF. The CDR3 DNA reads TGTGCCAGCAGCTTAGGGTGGCCTAGCGGGGGGTTCAAAGAGACCCAGTACTTC. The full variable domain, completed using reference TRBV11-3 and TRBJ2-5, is EAGVVQSPRYKIIEKKQPVAFWCNPISGHNTLYWYLQNLGQGPELLIRYENEEAVDDSQLPKDRFSAERLKGVDSTLKIQPAELGDSAVYLCASSLGWPSGGFKETQYFGPGTRLLVL.